This TCR beta chain is drawn from a study of spatial heterogeneity in lung cancer. This clonotype was picked up many times. Its antigen is undetermined. Since it is a stray read in a library aimed at alpha chains, this beta chain has a size that is not meaningful. TCRdb independently ran MiXCR on the 5' RACE reads; one entry per CDR3 protein. The sample consists of around 9,800 distinct CDR3 sequences, roughly 8% of them appearing once. Notes on the study in general: Ubiquitous and regional nonsynonymous mutations were each tracked by the matching count of ubiquitous or regional expanded TCRs. Higher tumor mutation counts went along with higher counts of expanded intratumoral alpha and beta TCRs.

Time point meaning: sample taken at primary tumor resection. The input material, whole RNA from tumor, nontumor lung or frozen PBMC, was sequenced unsorted. The germline V gene has CDR1 SNHLY and CDR2 FYNNEI. Germline trimming cut 6 bases from V and 11 bases from J; bases unmatched to any gene: 6. The CDR3 extends over 13 amino acids. This chain connects TRBV2 to TRBJ2-1, with TRBD2 matching 11 bases. The sequence came from a female donor with early-stage non-small cell lung cancer. Sequencing was performed on lung tumor tissue, taken at surgery. This chain's CDR3 is CASSYLAGGQQFF. Here the CDR3 DNA reads TGTGCCAGCAGCTATCTAGCGGGGGGCCAGCAGTTCTTC.